These 27 T cell receptor beta chains originate from one sample sequenced in a study of T cells in Graves' hyperthyroidism and ophthalmopathy (dated by TCRdb to about 2019). Preparation of the library involved multiplex PCR. The run used an Illumina HiSeq 2000. The TCR beta CDR3 regions were amplified from the RNA transcripts. For the first round of RT-PCR on the TCR CDR3, the HTBI primer set was used together with the Qiagen OneStep RT-PCR kit. TCRdb redid the processing of the public reads, applying fastp at Q25 and MiXCR, and retained in-frame beta chains. Rows are unified per CDR3 protein, each entry keeping the most common DNA and genes. Across this sample there are about 380,000 distinct CDR3 sequences, with less than 20% seen only once. Of the sample, over 35% is held by the ten largest clones. The source material was blood. The receptors shown here come from a man younger than 35 with Graves' ophthalmopathy.

This clonotype was seen at least ten times. This chain connects TRBV2 to TRBJ2-3; no definite D call. Looked up from germline, CDR1 is SNHLY and CDR2 is FYNNEI. The CDR3 spans 13 residues. Trimming stripped 4 bases from V and 0 bases from J, with 5 bases between. For the CDR3, the DNA is TGTGCCAGCAGTGGATCTAGCACAGATACGCAGTATTTT. It yields the protein CASSGSSTDTQYF.

This clonotype has more than one count but fewer than ten. The chain joins TRBV5-1 to TRBJ1-4, with a weak D call TRBD1 (5 bases). V dropped 1 base and J dropped 0 bases, with 16 bases sitting between them. This CDR3 has 18 residues. Looked up from germline, CDR1 is SGHRS and CDR2 is YFSETQ. This CDR3 reads CASSLRGLTVATNEKLFF. DNA for the CDR3: TGCGCCAGCAGCTTGCGGGGACTGACGGTTGCAACTAATGAAAAACTGTTTTTT.

This clonotype was observed a few times. The chain uses TRBV7-8 and TRBJ2-7; D unclear. The V gene lost 8 bases and the J gene lost 5 bases, with 4 bases spanning the gap. The length of the CDR3 is 9 residues. The germline CDR1 and CDR2 sequences are SGHVS and FQNEAQ. For the CDR3, the DNA is TGTGCCAGCCCGAACGAGCAGTACTTC. It is translated as CASPNEQYF.

The rearrangement joins TRBV14 to TRBJ2-2, with a weak D call TRBD2 (5 bases). CDR1 SGHDN and CDR2 FVKESK come from the germline V gene. The V gene lost 0 bases and the J gene lost 0 bases, with 11 bases spanning the gap. The CDR3 contains 17 residues. CDR3 sequence: CASSQDKVGANTGELFF. As DNA, the CDR3 is TGTGCCAGCAGCCAAGATAAAGTGGGAGCGAACACCGGGGAGCTGTTTTTT.

V is TRBV20-1 and J is TRBJ1-3; no clear D. There are 14 residues in the CDR3. Between the trimmed V and J ends, which lost 0 bases and 0 bases, there was a span of 6 bases. Germline V lookup: CDR1 DFQATT, CDR2 SNEGSKA (reference sequence). In nucleotides, the CDR3 is TGCAGTGCTAGAGATCCAAACTCTGGAAACACCATATATTTT. It codes for CSARDPNSGNTIYF.

CDR3 amino acids: CAISPGTSGDQETQYF. CDR3 coding DNA: TGTGCCATCAGCCCGGGGACTAGCGGGGACCAAGAGACCCAGTACTTC. The rearrangement links TRBV10-3 to TRBJ2-5; 13 positions match TRBD2. Per germline, CDR1 ENHRY and CDR2 SYGVKD. V was clipped by 6 bases and J by 0 bases; unmatched bases: 4. CDR3 length equals 16 residues.

This clonotype came up a few times. This chain uses TRBV12-3 or TRBV12-4 with TRBJ2-1; 9 nucleotides match TRBD2. There are 14 residues in the CDR3. Trimming removed 7 bases from V and 9 bases from J; junction bases left unmatched: 10. DNA of the CDR3: TGTGCCAGCACCCCGGGACTAGCAAGCGGTGAGCAGTTCTTC. Amino acids: CASTPGLASGEQFF.

This clonotype was seen many times. V and J are TRBV27 and TRBJ2-7, with unresolved D. In germline, CDR1 is MNHEY, CDR2 SMNVEV (reference sequence). Trimming cost V 0 bases and J 7 bases, with 16 bases left between them. The CDR3 loop spans 15 amino acids. CDR3 sequence: CASSLSLTLGSEQYF. CDR3 nucleotide sequence: TGTGCCAGCAGTTTATCGCTGACTCTTGGTTCAGAGCAGTACTTC.

On this clonotype: Sequence at one end of the junction differs from germline and may be a read error. The gene calls are TRBV5-1 and TRBJ1-6; D possibly corresponds to TRBD1 (5 bases). The CDR3 has 16 residues. Germline V CDR1 and CDR2: SGHRS, YFSETQ. CDR3 region: CASSPAGGSYNSPLHF. CDR3 nucleotide sequence: TGTGCCAGCAGCCCCGCCGGGGGCTCCTATAATTCACCCCTCCACTTT.

The table lists this clonotype with many counts. The chain recombines TRBV24-1 with TRBJ1-2; a weak D match, TRBD1 (6 bases). Trimming pared 3 bases from V and 6 bases from J, leaving 16 bases between. The CDR3 spans 15 residues. Germline V lookup: CDR1 KGHDR, CDR2 SFDVKD. CDR3 bases: TGTGCCACCAGTGATCCCCACCGGGGGCAGGATGGCTACACCTTC. It is translated as CATSDPHRGQDGYTF.

A note on this clonotype: This may be a read error, as it is one base from a much larger clone. The DNA is omitted, as the CDR3 cannot be located on it reliably, and the CDR3 follows TCRdb's listing. The genes are TRBV27 and TRBJ1-1; the D call TRBD1 from the table was never checked on the DNA. The CDR3 is made up of 16 amino acids, end residues included. Germline V gene lookup returns CDR1 MNHEY and CDR2 SMNVEV (reference sequence). The CDR3 is CASSLGMGQGDTEAFF.

This clonotype was recorded many times. CDR3 in DNA: TGTGCCAGCTCACCCTCGGGACAAGACTATGGCTACACCTTC. Its protein product is CASSPSGQDYGYTF. This chain connects TRBV18 to TRBJ1-2; a weak D match, TRBD1 (6 bases). V lost 3 bases and J 3 bases, leaving 11 bases between the germline ends. CDR3 length: 14 amino acids. Germline V gives CDR1 KGHSH, CDR2 LQKENI.

This clonotype occurred many times. The chain couples TRBV7-8 to TRBJ2-3; the D gene could be TRBD1 or TRBD2 (7 bases each). V was trimmed by 7 bases and J by 5 bases, leaving 19 bases between them. This CDR3 has 15 amino acids. Germline lookup yields CDR1 SGHVS and CDR2 FQNEAQ. The CDR3 loop is CASTPGGGGGDTQYF. The CDR3 nucleotides are TGTGCCAGCACCCCAGGGGGGGGCGGCGGAGATACGCAGTATTTT.

This clonotype was found many times. The gene calls are TRBV7-8 and TRBJ2-3; tentatively, D is TRBD1 or TRBD2 (5 bases each). Germline loops: CDR1 SGHVS, CDR2 FQNEAQ. Between the trimmed V and J ends, which lost 1 base and 2 bases, there was a span of 10 bases. This CDR3 is 15 amino acids long. The CDR3 reads CASSLGDRLTDTQYF. The CDR3 coding sequence is TGTGCCAGCAGCTTAGGGGACCGACTCACAGATACGCAGTATTTT.

This clonotype has a handful of counts. The gene calls are TRBV28 and TRBJ1-1, with a tentative D call TRBD1 (5 bases). CDR3 size: 13 residues. Germline CDR1 is MDHEN and CDR2 is SYDVKM. V lost 6 bases and J 4 bases, leaving 12 bases between the germline ends. CDR3 nucleotide sequence: TGTGCCAGCAGCTCCATCGGGGCCACTGAAGCTTTCTTT. Translating it yields CASSSIGATEAFF.

CDR3 loop: CASSRDSSGGPPGNEQFF. CDR3 nucleotide sequence: TGTGCCAGCAGTCGGGACTCTAGCGGGGGGCCCCCTGGCAATGAGCAGTTCTTC. The V and J genes are TRBV7-9 and TRBJ2-1, with TRBD2 identical over 11 bases. This CDR3 region has 18 residues. Germline loops: CDR1 SEHNR, CDR2 FQNEAQ (reference sequence). The trim removed 6 bases at V and 6 bases at J, leaving 16 bases unmatched.

This clonotype was observed at least ten times. The V and J genes are TRBV12-3 or TRBV12-4 and TRBJ1-4; the D is unclear. Trimming removed 6 bases at V and 7 bases at J, with 12 bases between. The CDR3 contains 13 residues. The CDR3 DNA is TGTGCCAGCAGACCGGGAGGGCCTGAAAAACTGTTTTTT. It specifies CASRPGGPEKLFF.

The CDR3 sequence: CASSESPVKGWQGADEQYF. CDR3 bases: TGCGCCAGCAGTGAGTCGCCCGTCAAGGGTTGGCAGGGGGCCGACGAGCAGTACTTC. The chain links TRBV10-2 to TRBJ2-7, with 8 bases lining up with TRBD1. Looked up from germline, CDR1 is WSHSY and CDR2 is SAAADI. The V and J ends lost 0 bases and 5 bases, in that order; junction bases with no gene match: 18. There are 19 residues in the CDR3.

This clonotype has more than one count but fewer than ten. The chain joins TRBV5-1 to TRBJ1-4; 9 bases are shared with TRBD1. V shed 4 bases and J 8 bases; nucleotides not matched to a gene: 6. Germline V gene data show CDR1 as SGHRS and CDR2 as YFSETQ. The length of the CDR3 is 14 residues. CDR3 amino acids: CASSPGQGVEKLFF. Written as DNA, the CDR3 is TGCGCCAGCAGCCCGGGACAGGGCGTAGAAAAACTGTTTTTT.

This clonotype was counted at least ten times. This chain joins TRBV20-1 and TRBJ2-1; 8 bases line up with TRBD1. V trimming: 3 bases; J trimming: 9 bases; junction bases outside the gene matches: 7. CDR1 and CDR2 from the germline V gene are DFQATT and SNEGSKA (reference sequence). CDR3 length: 13 amino acids. DNA for the CDR3: TGCAGTGCTAGTGACCAGGGGGCGGGTGAGCAGTTCTTC. Translating it yields CSASDQGAGEQFF.

The gene calls are TRBV28 and TRBJ1-1, with D possibly being TRBD1 (5 bases). The CDR3 spans 14 residues. Looked up from germline, CDR1 is MDHEN and CDR2 is SYDVKM. The V end was cut by 3 bases, the J end by 0 bases, with 8 bases between. The CDR3 DNA sequence: TGTGCCAGCAGTTTCATCAGGGTGAACACTGAAGCTTTCTTT. Protein product: CASSFIRVNTEAFF.

This clonotype was seen at least ten times. CDR3 bases: TGCGCCAGCAGCGGGCCTCTCCGGGGCACTGAAGCTTTCTTT. Amino acid sequence: CASSGPLRGTEAFF. V usage is TRBV4-1 and J usage is TRBJ1-1; D is ambiguous. Germline CDR1 and CDR2: MGHRA and YSYEKL. The CDR3 covers 14 residues. Trimming took off 5 bases at V and 4 bases at J, with 14 bases between the two ends.

The CDR3, as DNA: TGTGCCATCAGTGGTGAATACGAGCAGTACTTC. Translation gives CAISGEYEQYF. The rearrangement links TRBV10-3 to TRBJ2-7; D is unclear. The length of the CDR3 is 11 residues. V was shortened by 4 bases and J by 4 bases, with 5 bases between the two germline ends. The germline V gene encodes CDR1 ENHRY and CDR2 SYGVKD.

This chain uses TRBV12-3 or TRBV12-4 with TRBJ2-5; 7 positions match TRBD2. V dropped 2 bases and J dropped 5; count of bases not matched to a gene: 11. There are 16 residues in the CDR3. The CDR3: CASSLQSRELVETQYF. In nucleotides, the CDR3 is TGTGCCAGCAGTTTACAATCGCGGGAGTTGGTGGAGACCCAGTACTTC.

This clonotype was observed a few times. The V and J genes are TRBV13 and TRBJ2-3; 13 bases are a match to TRBD2. This CDR3 is built from 15 residues. In germline, CDR1 is PRHDT, CDR2 FYEKMQ (reference sequence). With 5 bases clipped from V and 5 bases from J, the junction kept 4 bases outside the gene matches. CDR3 DNA: TGTGCCAGCAGCCCGGGACTAGCGGGGCTAGATACGCAGTATTTT. It encodes CASSPGLAGLDTQYF.

The chain is built from TRBV19 and TRBJ2-7, with D possibly TRBD2 on 5 matching bases. The length of the CDR3 is 13 residues. Germline CDR1 reads LNHDA; CDR2 reads SQIVND (reference sequence). Trimming took 4 bases from V and 6 from J, leaving 13 bases between them. Here the CDR3 reads CASSTDAEVEQYF. The CDR3 DNA reads TGTGCCAGTAGTACAGATGCGGAGGTCGAGCAGTACTTC.

This clonotype has only a few counts. The rearrangement uses TRBV3-1 and TRBJ2-7; D is unresolved. This CDR3 region has 14 residues. The germline V gene has CDR1 LGHDT and CDR2 YNNKEL (reference sequence). The V end lost 8 bases, the J end lost 6 bases, and 20 bases lay between the germline ends. In nucleotides, the CDR3 is TGTGCCAGCCCCCGGGCCGACGCGTTTGGCGAGCAGTACTTC. Translated, it gives CASPRADAFGEQYF.